This TCR beta chain was sequenced in a study of T-cell reconstitution after alpha-beta-depleted transplantation in children. V gave up 4 bases and J gave up 0 bases; unmatched junction bases: 4. CDR1 and CDR2 from the germline V gene are MGHRA and YSYEKL. The CDR3 extends over 15 amino acids. TCRbeta library construction was performed incorporating unique molecular identifiers. A single record per CDR3 protein comes from TCRdb applying MiXCR to the PCR reads. This sample has roughly 200,000 distinct CDR3 sequences, with about 9.5% found just once. This clonotype occurred many times. This sequence joins TRBV4-1 and TRBJ2-3, with TRBD2 matching over 7 bases. Sequenced material: PBMCs from the stem cell graft donor, taken from the stem cell graft. This clonotype was obtained from a human donor who donated a stem cell graft to a child with acute lymphoblastic leukemia. CDR3 sequence (DNA): TGCGCCAGCAGCCTCGGGGGGATGAGCACAGATACGCAGTATTTT. Protein: CASSLGGMSTDTQYF.